This entry describes one TCR beta chain. In this sample, this clonotype turned up a few times. What this receptor recognizes is not known. Base quality data are lacking; no much larger clone is found one base away. This entry comes from a study of tumor-infiltrating lymphocytes in oesophageal squamous cell carcinoma (dated by TCRdb to about 2016). V was cut back by 1 base and J by 4 bases, leaving a gap of 4 bases between them. Via the germline V gene (reference sequence), CDR1 is SEHNR and CDR2 FQNEAQ. Measured from the cysteine to the phenylalanine, the CDR3 is 12 residues long. CDR3 DNA only is kept here, 36 bases in frame from base 1. Library prep was done by PCR. Sequenced on an Illumina HiSeq 2000. TCRdb trimmed the raw reads at Q25, called clones with MiXCR and kept productive beta chains. Rows matching on CDR3 protein sequence are summarized as one entry with the most common DNA and genes. A total of over 10,000 distinct CDR3 sequences appear in this sample, around 52% of them only once. The ten largest clones represent 40% to 45% of the sample.

The sequence is built from TRBV7-9 and TRBJ2-5; no D segment can be confidently identified. The sequenced sample consisted of esophageal tumor tissue. The TCR was taken from a female donor with esophageal squamous cell carcinoma. The encoded CDR3 is CASSLVGETQYF. The DNA sequence is as follows: TGTGCCAGCAGCTTAGTTGGAGAGACCCAGTACTTC.